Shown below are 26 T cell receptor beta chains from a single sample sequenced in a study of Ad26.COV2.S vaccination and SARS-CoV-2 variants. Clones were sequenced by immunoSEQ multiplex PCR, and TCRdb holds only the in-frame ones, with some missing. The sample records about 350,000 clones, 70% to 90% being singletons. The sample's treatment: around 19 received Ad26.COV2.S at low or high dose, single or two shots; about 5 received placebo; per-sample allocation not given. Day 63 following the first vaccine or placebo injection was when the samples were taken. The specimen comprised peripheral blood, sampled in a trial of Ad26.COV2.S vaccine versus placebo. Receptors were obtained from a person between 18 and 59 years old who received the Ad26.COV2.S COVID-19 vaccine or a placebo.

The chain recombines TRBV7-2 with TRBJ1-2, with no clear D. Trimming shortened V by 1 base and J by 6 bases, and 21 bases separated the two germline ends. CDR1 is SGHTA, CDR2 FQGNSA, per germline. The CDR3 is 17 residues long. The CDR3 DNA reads TGTGCCAGCAGCTTAGATATACGTCCCGGGAGGAATAATGGCTACACCTTC. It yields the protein CASSLDIRPGRNNGYTF.

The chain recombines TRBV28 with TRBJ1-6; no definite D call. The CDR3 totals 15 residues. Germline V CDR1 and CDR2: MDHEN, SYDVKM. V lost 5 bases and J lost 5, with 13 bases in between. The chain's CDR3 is CASSTHVGNNSPLHF. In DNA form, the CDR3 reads TGTGCCAGCAGTACCCACGTGGGGAATAATTCACCCCTCCACTTT.

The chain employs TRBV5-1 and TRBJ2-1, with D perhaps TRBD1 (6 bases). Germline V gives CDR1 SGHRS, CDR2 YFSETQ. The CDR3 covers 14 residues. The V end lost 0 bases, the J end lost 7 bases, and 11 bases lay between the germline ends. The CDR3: CASSLAQGFNEQFF. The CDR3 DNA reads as TGCGCCAGCAGCTTGGCCCAGGGGTTTAATGAGCAGTTCTTC.

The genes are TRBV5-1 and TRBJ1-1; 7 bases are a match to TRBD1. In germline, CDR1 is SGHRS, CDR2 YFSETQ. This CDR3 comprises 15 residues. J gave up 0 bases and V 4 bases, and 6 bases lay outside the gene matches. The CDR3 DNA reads TGCGCCAGCAGCGCCTACAGGGGTTTGAACACTGAAGCTTTCTTT. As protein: CASSAYRGLNTEAFF.

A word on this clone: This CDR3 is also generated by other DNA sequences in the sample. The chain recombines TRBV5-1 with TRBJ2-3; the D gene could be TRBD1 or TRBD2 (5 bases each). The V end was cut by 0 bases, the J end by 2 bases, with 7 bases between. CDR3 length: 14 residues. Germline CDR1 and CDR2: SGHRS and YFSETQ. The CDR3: CASSLGGTTDTQYF. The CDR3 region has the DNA TGCGCCAGCAGCTTGGGAGGGACCACAGATACGCAGTATTTT.

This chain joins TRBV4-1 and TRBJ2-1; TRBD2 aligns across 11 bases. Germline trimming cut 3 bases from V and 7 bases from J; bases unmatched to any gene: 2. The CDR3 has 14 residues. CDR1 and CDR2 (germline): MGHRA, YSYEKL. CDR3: CASSQASGRNEQFF. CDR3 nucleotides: TGCGCCAGCAGCCAGGCTAGCGGGAGGAATGAGCAGTTCTTC.

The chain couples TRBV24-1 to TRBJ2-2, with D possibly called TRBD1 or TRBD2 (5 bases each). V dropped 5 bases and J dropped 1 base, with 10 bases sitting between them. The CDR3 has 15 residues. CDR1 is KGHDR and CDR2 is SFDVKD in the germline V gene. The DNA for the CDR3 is TGTGCCACCAGTGCGGCTGGGGGGAACACCGGGGAGCTGTTTTTT. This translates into CATSAAGGNTGELFF.

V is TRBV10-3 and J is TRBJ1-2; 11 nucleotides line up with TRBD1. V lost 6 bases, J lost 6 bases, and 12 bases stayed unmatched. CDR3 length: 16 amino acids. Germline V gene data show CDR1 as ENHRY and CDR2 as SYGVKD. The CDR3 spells CAISSSSRTGGNGYTF. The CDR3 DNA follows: TGTGCCATCAGCTCATCATCCCGGACAGGGGGCAATGGCTACACCTTC.

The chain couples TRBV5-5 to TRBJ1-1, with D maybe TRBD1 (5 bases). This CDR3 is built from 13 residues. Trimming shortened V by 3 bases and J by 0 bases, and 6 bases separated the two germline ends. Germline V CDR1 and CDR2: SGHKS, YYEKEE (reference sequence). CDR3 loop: CASSWGVNTEAFF. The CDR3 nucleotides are TGTGCCAGCAGCTGGGGGGTGAACACTGAAGCTTTCTTT.

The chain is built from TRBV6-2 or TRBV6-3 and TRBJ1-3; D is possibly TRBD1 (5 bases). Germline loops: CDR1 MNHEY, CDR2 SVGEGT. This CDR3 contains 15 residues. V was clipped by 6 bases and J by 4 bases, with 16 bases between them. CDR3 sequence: CASSLLGTGGNTIYF. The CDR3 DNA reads TGTGCCAGCAGCCTACTCGGGACCGGGGGAAACACCATATATTTT.

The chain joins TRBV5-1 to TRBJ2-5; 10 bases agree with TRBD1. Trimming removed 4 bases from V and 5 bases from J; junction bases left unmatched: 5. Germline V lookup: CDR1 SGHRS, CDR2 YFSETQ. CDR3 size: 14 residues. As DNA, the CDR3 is TGCGCCAGCAGCCCCGGGACAGGGGACGAGACCCAGTACTTC. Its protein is CASSPGTGDETQYF. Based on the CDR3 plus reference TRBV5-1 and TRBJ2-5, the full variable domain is KAGVTQTPRYLIKTRGQQVTLSCSPISGHRSVSWYQQTPGQGLQFLFEYFSETQRNKGNFPGRFSGRQFSNSRSEMNVSTLELGDSALYLCASSPGTGDETQYFGPGTRLLVL.

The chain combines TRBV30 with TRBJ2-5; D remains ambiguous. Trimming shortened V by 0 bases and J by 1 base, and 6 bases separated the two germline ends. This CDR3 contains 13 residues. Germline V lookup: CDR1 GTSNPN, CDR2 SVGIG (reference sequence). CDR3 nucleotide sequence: TGTGCCTGGAGTGTACACAGCCAAGAGACCCAGTACTTC. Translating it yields CAWSVHSQETQYF.

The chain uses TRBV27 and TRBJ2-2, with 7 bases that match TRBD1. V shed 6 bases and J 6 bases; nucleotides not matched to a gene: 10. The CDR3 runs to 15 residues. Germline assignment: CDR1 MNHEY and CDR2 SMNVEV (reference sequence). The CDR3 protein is CASSKGGVYAGELFF. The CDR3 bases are TGTGCCAGCAGCAAAGGGGGCGTTTACGCCGGGGAGCTGTTTTTT.

CDR3 sequence reads: CASSFPSSNGANVLTF. DNA for the CDR3: TGTGCCAGCAGCTTTCCCTCATCCAATGGGGCCAACGTCCTGACTTTC. J is TRBJ2-6 and V is TRBV7-9; no clear D. Germline V CDR1 and CDR2: SEHNR, FQNEAQ (reference sequence). V lost 3 bases, J lost 3 bases, and 12 bases lay in between. The CDR3 is made up of 16 amino acids.

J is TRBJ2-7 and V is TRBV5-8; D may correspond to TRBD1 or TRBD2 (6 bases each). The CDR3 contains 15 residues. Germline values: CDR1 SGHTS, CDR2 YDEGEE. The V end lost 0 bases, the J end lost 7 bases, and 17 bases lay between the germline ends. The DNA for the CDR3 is TGTGCCAGCAGCTTGGACAGGGCTCGCGGGGTGGAGCAGTACTTC. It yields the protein CASSLDRARGVEQYF. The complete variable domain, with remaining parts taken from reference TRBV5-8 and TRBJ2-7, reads EAGVTQSPTHLIKTRGQQATLRCSPISGHTSVYWYQQALGLGLQFLLWYDEGEERNRGNFPPRFSGRQFPNYSSELNVNALELEDSALYLCASSLDRARGVEQYFGPGTRLTVT.

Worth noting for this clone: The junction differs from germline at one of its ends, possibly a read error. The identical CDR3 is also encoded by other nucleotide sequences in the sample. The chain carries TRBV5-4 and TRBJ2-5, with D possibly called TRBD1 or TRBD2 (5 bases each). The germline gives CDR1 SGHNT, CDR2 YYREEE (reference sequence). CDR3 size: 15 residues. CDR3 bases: TGTGCCAGCAGTCTCATGGGTCGGGACCAAGAGACCCAATACTTC. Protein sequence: CASSLMGRDQETQYF.

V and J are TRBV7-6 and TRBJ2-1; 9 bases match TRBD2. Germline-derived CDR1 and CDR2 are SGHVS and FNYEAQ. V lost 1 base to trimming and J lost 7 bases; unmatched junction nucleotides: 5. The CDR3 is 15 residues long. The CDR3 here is CASSLVFSGSNEQFF. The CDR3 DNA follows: TGTGCCAGCAGCTTAGTTTTTAGCGGGAGTAATGAGCAGTTCTTC.

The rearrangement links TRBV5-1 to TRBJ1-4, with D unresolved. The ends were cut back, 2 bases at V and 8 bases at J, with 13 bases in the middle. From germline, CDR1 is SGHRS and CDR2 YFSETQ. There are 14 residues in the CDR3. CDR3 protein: CASSFGRAEEKLFF. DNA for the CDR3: TGCGCCAGCAGCTTTGGTAGGGCCGAGGAAAAACTGTTTTTT.

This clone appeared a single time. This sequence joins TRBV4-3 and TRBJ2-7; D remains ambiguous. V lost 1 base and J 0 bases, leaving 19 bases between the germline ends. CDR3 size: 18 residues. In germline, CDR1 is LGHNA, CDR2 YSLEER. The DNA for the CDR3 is TGCGCCAGCAGCCAAGTACGGGTGTCTGGCAGGAGCTCCTACGAGCAGTACTTC. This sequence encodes CASSQVRVSGRSSYEQYF.

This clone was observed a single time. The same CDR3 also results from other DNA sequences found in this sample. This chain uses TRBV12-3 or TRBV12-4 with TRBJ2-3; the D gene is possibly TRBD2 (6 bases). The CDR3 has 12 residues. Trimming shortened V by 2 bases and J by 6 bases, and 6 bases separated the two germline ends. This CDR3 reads CASSLRGDTQYF. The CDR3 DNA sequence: TGTGCCAGCAGTTTACGGGGGGATACGCAGTATTTT.

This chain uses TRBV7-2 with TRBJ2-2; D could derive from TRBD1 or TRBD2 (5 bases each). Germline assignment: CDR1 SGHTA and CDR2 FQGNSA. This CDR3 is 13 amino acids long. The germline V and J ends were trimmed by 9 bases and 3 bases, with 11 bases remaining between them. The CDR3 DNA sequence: TGTGCCAGAGAACAGGAGGACACCGGGGAGCTGTTTTTT. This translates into CAREQEDTGELFF.

The CDR3 sequence: CASSPTLGGLGYTF. CDR3 in DNA: TGTGCCAGCTCACCAACCCTCGGGGGACTGGGCTACACCTTC. J is TRBJ1-2 and V is TRBV18; D is possibly TRBD1 (5 bases). The CDR3 totals 14 residues. The germline V gene encodes CDR1 KGHSH and CDR2 LQKENI. V lost 2 bases and J 8 bases, leaving 15 bases between the germline ends.

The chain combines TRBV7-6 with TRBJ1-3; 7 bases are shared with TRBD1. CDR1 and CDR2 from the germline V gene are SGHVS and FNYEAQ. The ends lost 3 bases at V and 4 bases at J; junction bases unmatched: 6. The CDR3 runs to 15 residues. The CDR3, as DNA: TGTGCCAGCAGCTTGGAGGGGGCGAAAGGAAACACCATATATTTT. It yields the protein CASSLEGAKGNTIYF. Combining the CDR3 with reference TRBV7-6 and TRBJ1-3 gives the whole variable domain GAGVSQSPRYKVTKRGQDVALRCDPISGHVSLYWYRQALGQGPEFLTYFNYEAQQDKSGLPNDRFSAERPEGSISTLTIQRTEQRDSAMYRCASSLEGAKGNTIYFGEGSWLTVV.

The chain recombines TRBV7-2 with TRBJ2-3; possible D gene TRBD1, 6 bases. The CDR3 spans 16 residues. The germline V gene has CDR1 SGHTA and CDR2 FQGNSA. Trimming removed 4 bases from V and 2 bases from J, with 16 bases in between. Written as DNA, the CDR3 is TGTGCCAGCAGCTACTTTAGAACAGGGATCACAGATACGCAGTATTTT. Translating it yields CASSYFRTGITDTQYF.

CDR3 amino acids: CASSSTSGGNSYEQYF. The CDR3 nucleotides read TGTGCCAGCAGCTCGACTAGCGGGGGGAACTCCTACGAGCAGTACTTC. This chain connects TRBV7-8 to TRBJ2-7; 13 positions agree with TRBD2. This CDR3 has 16 amino acids. Trimming took 4 bases from V and 0 from J; bases not matched to a gene: 3. Per germline, CDR1 SGHVS and CDR2 FQNEAQ. The full variable domain, in which reference TRBV7-8 and TRBJ2-7 provide the parts outside the CDR3, is GAGVSQSPRYKVAKRGQDVALRCDPISGHVSLFWYQQALGQGPEFLTYFQNEAQLDKSGLPSDRFFAERPEGSVSTLKIQRTQQEDSAVYLCASSSTSGGNSYEQYFGPGTRLTVT.

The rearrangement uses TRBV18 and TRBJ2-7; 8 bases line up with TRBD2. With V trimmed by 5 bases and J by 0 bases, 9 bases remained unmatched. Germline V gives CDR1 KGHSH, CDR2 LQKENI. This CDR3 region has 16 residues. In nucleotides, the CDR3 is TGTGCCAGCTCAAAACTAGCGGCATGGGGCTCCTACGAGCAGTACTTC. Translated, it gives CASSKLAAWGSYEQYF.